This TCR beta chain was captured in a study of shared clonotypes between healthy human individuals. Study results and caveats: Clonotypes that were shared across a few donors made up approximately 5% of naive CD4 clonotypes.

Trimming shortened V by 2 bases and J by 5 bases, and 13 bases separated the two germline ends. The CDR3 extends over 14 amino acids. Germline assignment: CDR1 MNHNS and CDR2 SASEGT. With respect to this clone: What it recognizes is unknown.

Deep-level settings were used for running the assay. Assay: immunoSEQ multiplex PCR; the TCRdb copy retains only in-frame clones and omits some. This sample has about 1.5 million clones, with approximately 98% found just once. The TCR originated in a man under 40 in good health. The sequenced sample was naive CD4+ T cells sorted from blood. The subset here: CD45RA+ positively selected. The J gene is TRBJ2-7, the V gene TRBV6-1, with no clear D. The CDR3 nucleotides are TGTGCCAGCAGTGAAATGGTCTCCTCGGACGAGCAGTACTTC. This gives the protein CASSEMVSSDEQYF.